This T cell receptor beta chain was sequenced during a study of T cell responses to AZD1222 COVID-19 vaccine. Study as a whole: Doses given second, at about 4 or about 12 weeks, were pooled. General study results and limits: Increases in Spike-specific TCR breadth and depth were seen after two AZD1222 doses. Donors in the cohort were predominantly white British and more often female, and clonal diversity was possibly underestimated. Repertoire collection took place solely once the T cell response had peaked.

This CDR3 spans 13 amino acids. Trimming pared 9 bases from V and 4 bases from J, leaving 15 bases between. Germline-derived CDR1 and CDR2 are KGHDR and SFDVKD. Generated by immunoSEQ multiplex PCR, the TCRdb table keeps only in-frame clones and is missing some. This repertoire shows 100,000 to 130,000 clones, about 89% found once; its top ten account for around 6.7%. About this clone itself: Antigen specificity is unknown.

This specimen was peripheral blood, taken on day 0 of AZD1222 vaccination. The receptor was derived from an adult in good health. The rearrangement uses TRBV24-1 and TRBJ2-7, with D tentatively TRBD1 (6 bases). In nucleotides, the CDR3 is TGTGCCACCTCCGACAGGTATGAGTACGAGCAGTACTTC. Its protein is CATSDRYEYEQYF.